This T cell receptor (beta chain) was identified in a study of control samples from healthy donors and cancer patients. V was shortened by 4 bases and J by 5 bases, with 15 bases between the two germline ends. Germline lookup yields CDR1 LGHDT and CDR2 YNNKEL (reference sequence). CDR3 size: 14 residues. TCRdb's table, derived via immunoSEQ multiplex PCR, lists solely in-frame clones and lacks some. The data show about 140,000 clones, 88% seen once. This receptor was obtained from a woman in her 30s in good health. The chain couples TRBV3-1 (or the pseudogene TRBV3-2) to TRBJ2-7; D gene unclear. Sequences were obtained from blood. The CDR3 loop is CASSLRRARDEQYF. As DNA, the CDR3 is TGTGCCAGCAGCCTACGCCGGGCCCGCGACGAGCAGTACTTC.